The clone carrying this T cell receptor (beta chain) was recorded only once. This entry comes from a study of blood T cell repertoires in COVID-19. As for the study in general: In each case, the material was cDNA or gDNA derived from T cells, B-cell-depleted T cells, or PBMCs.

The table came from immunoSEQ multiplex PCR; TCRdb's copy has only in-frame clones and leaves some out. The repertoire holds roughly 240,000 clones, with over 75% as singletons. The CDR3 has 15 amino acids. In germline, CDR1 is SGHTA, CDR2 FQGTGA. V shed 6 bases, J shed 11 bases, and the junction held 11 bases outside the gene matches. Sequencing was carried out using peripheral blood. The sequence came from a middle-aged man with COVID-19, enrolled during active disease. The rearrangement links TRBV7-3 to TRBJ2-3; 13 nucleotides agree with TRBD2. This CDR3 is CASSTTGTSGVEQYF. CDR3 in DNA: TGTGCCAGCAGTACTACCGGGACTAGCGGGGTTGAGCAGTATTTT. Looking up the rest from reference TRBV7-3 and TRBJ2-3 gives the full variable domain: GAGVSQTPSNKVTEKGKYVELRCDPISGHTALYWYRQSLGQGPEFLIYFQGTGAADDSGLPNDRFFAVRPEGSVSTLKIQRTERGDSAVYLCASSTTGTSGVEQYFGPGTRLTVL.